Sequencing of this TCR beta chain was carried out in a study of control samples from healthy donors and cancer patients. Per the germline V gene, CDR1 is MNHNS and CDR2 is SASEGT. Trimming removed 7 bases from V and 0 bases from J, with 10 bases in between. The CDR3 is made up of 15 amino acids. Produced via immunoSEQ multiplex PCR; TCRdb's table is partial and in-frame only. The sample yields about 180,000 clones, over 85% seen once. The rearrangement joins TRBV6-1 to TRBJ1-6; possible D gene TRBD1, 5 bases. The receptor was isolated from a man aged 25 to 45 in good health. Input material: blood. The CDR3 bases are TGTGCCAGCAATCAAGGGGCCTCCTATAATTCACCCCTCCACTTT. It translates to CASNQGASYNSPLHF.